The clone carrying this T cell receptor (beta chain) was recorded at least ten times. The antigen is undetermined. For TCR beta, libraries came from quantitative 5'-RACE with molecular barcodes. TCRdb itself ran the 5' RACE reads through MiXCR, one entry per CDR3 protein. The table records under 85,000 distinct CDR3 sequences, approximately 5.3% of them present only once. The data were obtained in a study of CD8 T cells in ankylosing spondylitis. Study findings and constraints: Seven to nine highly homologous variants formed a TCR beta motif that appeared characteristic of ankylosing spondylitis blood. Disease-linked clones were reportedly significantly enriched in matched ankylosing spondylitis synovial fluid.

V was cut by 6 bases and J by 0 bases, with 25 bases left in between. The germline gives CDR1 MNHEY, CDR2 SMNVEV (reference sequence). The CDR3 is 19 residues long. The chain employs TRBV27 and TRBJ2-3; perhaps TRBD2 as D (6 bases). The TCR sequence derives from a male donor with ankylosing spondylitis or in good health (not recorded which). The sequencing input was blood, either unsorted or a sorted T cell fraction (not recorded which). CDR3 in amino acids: CASRSMGGEKPFSTDTQYF. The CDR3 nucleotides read TGTGCCAGCAGATCGATGGGCGGGGAGAAGCCCTTTAGCACAGATACGCAGTATTTT.